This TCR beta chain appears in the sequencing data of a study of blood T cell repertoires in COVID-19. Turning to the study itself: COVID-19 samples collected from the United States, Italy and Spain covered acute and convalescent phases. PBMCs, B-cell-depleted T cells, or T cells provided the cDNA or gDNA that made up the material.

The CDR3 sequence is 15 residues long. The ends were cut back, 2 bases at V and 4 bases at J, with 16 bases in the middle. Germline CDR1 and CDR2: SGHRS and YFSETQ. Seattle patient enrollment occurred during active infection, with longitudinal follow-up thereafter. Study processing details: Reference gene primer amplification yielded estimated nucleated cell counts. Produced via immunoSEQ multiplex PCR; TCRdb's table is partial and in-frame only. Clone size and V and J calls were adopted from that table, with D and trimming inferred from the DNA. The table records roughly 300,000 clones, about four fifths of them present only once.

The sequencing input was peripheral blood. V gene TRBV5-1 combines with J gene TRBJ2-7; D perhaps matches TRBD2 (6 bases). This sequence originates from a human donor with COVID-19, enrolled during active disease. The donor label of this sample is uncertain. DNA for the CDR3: TGCGCCAGCAGCTTCGGGGGAGTCGACCCGTACGAGCAGTACTTC. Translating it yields CASSFGGVDPYEQYF.